This T cell receptor (beta chain) was sequenced during a study of T cell changes during pregnancy in multiple sclerosis. This table comes from immunoSEQ multiplex PCR, and its TCRdb copy is limited to in-frame clones, with some not included. Altogether roughly 58,000 clones are present, about 88% being singletons, with the ten largest covering approximately 2.8%. Sequencing used CD8+ T cells from peripheral blood mononuclear cells, obtained before pregnancy. This receptor was obtained from a female donor with multiple sclerosis, enrolled in a pregnancy study.

CDR3 residues: CASSEGARSYGYTF. The CDR3 DNA is TGTGCCAGCAGCGAGGGGGCTCGGAGCTATGGCTACACCTTC. The chain uses TRBV9 and TRBJ1-2; 7 bases match TRBD1. CDR1 is SGDLS, CDR2 YYNGEE, per germline. This CDR3 is 14 amino acids long. The ends lost 3 bases at V and 4 bases at J; junction bases unmatched: 6.